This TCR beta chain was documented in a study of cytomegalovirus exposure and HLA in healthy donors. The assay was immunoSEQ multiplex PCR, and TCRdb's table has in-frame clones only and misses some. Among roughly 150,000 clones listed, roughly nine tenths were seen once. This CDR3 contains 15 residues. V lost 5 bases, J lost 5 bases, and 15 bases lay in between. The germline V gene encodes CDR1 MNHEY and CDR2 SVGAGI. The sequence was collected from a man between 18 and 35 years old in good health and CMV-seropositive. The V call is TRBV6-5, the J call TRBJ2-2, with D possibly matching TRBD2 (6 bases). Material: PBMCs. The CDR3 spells CASSPRRGTTGELFF. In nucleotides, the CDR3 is TGTGCCAGCAGTCCAAGGCGCGGGACTACCGGGGAGCTGTTTTTT.